This T cell receptor beta chain was obtained from a study of blood T cell repertoires in COVID-19 (dated by TCRdb to 2019 to 2021). About the study as a whole: The collaborator samples originated in the United States, Italy and Spain and spanned the acute and convalescent phases of COVID-19. The material from the prospective study consisted of cDNA or gDNA derived from T cells, B-cell-depleted T cells, or PBMCs. Deeply sampled blood TCRbeta repertoires from subjects exposed to, actively infected with, or recovered from COVID-19 were included in the dataset. A freely available public database, intended as a resource for researchers studying the immune response to SARS-CoV-2, is where the repertoires were released. The samples were drawn from the first 160 participants of the ongoing ImmuneRACE study and from under 1,500 subjects provided by 6 global collaborators. Nearly every sample came with metadata listing a de-identified subject ID, COVID-19 status, age in years and sex. Where available, HLA class I and class II types were obtained from metadata supplied by the sample provider rather than from assay-based typing.

Overall results and qualifications from the work: The amount of clinical and demographic metadata varied by source and participant and was provided uncurated.

One collaborating source in Seattle enrolled patients while the patients were actively infected and followed the patients over time throughout the course of disease. Each collaborating institution followed its own protocols to collect whole blood in K2EDTA tubes. Collaborator samples were shipped for TCRbeta analysis as frozen whole blood, isolated PBMCs, or DNA extracted from either sample type. The immunoSEQ Assay, a bias-controlled multiplex PCR, was used to amplify TCRbeta CDR3 regions from genomic DNA. Regarding the original processing steps: The number of nucleated cells in each sample was estimated from the amplification of reference gene primers within the assay. To quantify the absolute abundance of each unique TCRbeta CDR3 rearrangement, sequence reads were collapsed and filtered. Productive Simpson clonality was computed per sample as the square root of Simpson's diversity index over productive rearrangements. In its TCRdb copy, this immuneACCESS table keeps in-frame sequences only and misses some clones. Where compared with another copy, unresolved V genes explain less than half of these, and the others have no known cause. The V and J calls and the clone size are those of that table, but D and trimming were determined from the DNA. The sample contains a few hundred thousand clones, about 87% of them found a single time. The ten largest clones capture approximately 0.92% of the sample.

Details on this clone: Its antigen is not yet known. Nothing much larger sits one base from this clone, and base qualities are not available.

Its CDR3 holds 15 amino acids, cysteine through phenylalanine. The sequence is cut down to CDR3 DNA, 45 bases in frame from base 1. Trimming leaves V shorter by 6 bases and J shorter by 6 bases, with the junction holding 10 bases beyond the gene matches. Per the germline V gene (reference sequence), LNHDA is the CDR1 and SQIVND is the CDR2. This sequence uses TRBV19 and TRBJ2-1, and 8 junction bases match TRBD2. The sequence derives from a man younger than 35 with COVID-19, enrolled during active disease. Sequencing was carried out using peripheral blood. In nucleotide form, the sequence is TGTGCCAGTAGACAGCGGGGGAATCCCTCCAATGAGCAGTTCTTC. Its protein is CASRQRGNPSNEQFF.